Shown below are 12 T cell receptor beta chains from a single sample sequenced in a study of cytomegalovirus exposure and HLA in healthy donors. The primer mix had 60 Vbeta and 13 Jbeta primers. Here immunoSEQ multiplex PCR was the method, and the copy in TCRdb shows in-frame clones only, minus some. This table has about 120,000 clones, about 80% appearing once. Input material: PBMCs. The receptors were sampled from a man in his sixties in good health and CMV-seropositive.

The chain links TRBV5-1 to TRBJ2-7; 7 bases match TRBD1. This CDR3 contains 14 residues. Germline V CDR1 and CDR2: SGHRS, YFSETQ. J was trimmed by 0 bases and V by 1 base; bases with no gene match: 1. As DNA, the CDR3 is TGCGCCAGCAGCTTGACAGGGGCCTCCTACGAGCAGTACTTC. Translation gives CASSLTGASYEQYF.

The CDR3 DNA follows: TGTGCCAGCAGTTTCTGGGACAGGGACTCTGGGGCCAACGTCCTGACTTTC. The encoded protein is CASSFWDRDSGANVLTF. The V call is TRBV28, the J call TRBJ2-6; TRBD1 matches at 9 bases. The CDR3 sequence is 17 residues long. V was pared by 3 bases and J by 0 bases, with 3 bases of the junction left unmatched. Germline CDR1 and CDR2: MDHEN and SYDVKM. The full variable domain, rest sourced from reference TRBV28 and TRBJ2-6, is DVKVTQSSRYLVKRTGEKVFLECVQDMDHENMFWYRQDPGLGLRLIYFSYDVKMKEKGDIPEGYSVSREKKERFSLILESASTNQTSMYLCASSFWDRDSGANVLTFGAGSRLTVL.

The chain combines TRBV11-2 with TRBJ2-7; D is undetermined. V dropped 4 bases and J dropped 4 bases, with 11 bases sitting between them. CDR3 length: 13 residues. In germline, CDR1 is SGHAT, CDR2 FQNNGV. The CDR3 here is CASSSKRRYEQYF. CDR3 sequence (DNA): TGTGCCAGCAGCTCAAAGCGCCGGTACGAGCAGTACTTC.

This chain connects TRBV21-1 to TRBJ2-3; TRBD2 is the table's D call, not checked against the DNA. TRBV21-1 represents a pseudogene. This CDR3 spans 15 amino acids. CDR3 bases: TGTGCCAGCACCCAGGAAGCGGCTAGCACAGATACGCAGTATTTT. Its protein product is CASTQEAASTDTQYF.

This rearrangement joins TRBV5-5 to TRBJ1-2; possible D gene TRBD1, 5 bases. V was shortened by 0 bases and J by 9 bases, with 12 bases between the two germline ends. Germline V lookup: CDR1 SGHKS, CDR2 YYEKEE (reference sequence). The CDR3 has 13 residues. CDR3 in amino acids: CASSLVQAVSYTF. The CDR3, as DNA: TGTGCCAGCAGCTTGGTACAGGCAGTTAGCTACACCTTC.

The rearrangement uses TRBV13 and TRBJ2-7; the D gene is possibly TRBD2 (6 bases). Trimming shortened V by 8 bases and J by 5 bases, and 19 bases separated the two germline ends. The CDR3 contains 14 residues. Germline V CDR1 and CDR2: PRHDT, FYEKMQ (reference sequence). The CDR3 protein is CASSDYLSGDEQYF. The CDR3 bases are TGTGCCAGCTCTGATTATCTTTCGGGGGACGAGCAGTACTTC. The full variable domain, its missing parts supplied by reference TRBV13 and TRBJ2-7, is AAGVIQSPRHLIKEKRETATLKCYPIPRHDTVYWYQQGPGQDPQFLISFYEKMQSDKGSIPDRFSAQQFSDYHSELNMSSLELGDSALYFCASSDYLSGDEQYFGPGTRLTVT.

The chain employs TRBV2 and TRBJ2-7, with 8 bases that match TRBD1. Germline loops: CDR1 SNHLY, CDR2 FYNNEI. J gave up 10 bases and V 6 bases, and 11 bases lay outside the gene matches. This CDR3 has 13 amino acids. CDR3 in amino acids: CASRPGTGPAQYF. CDR3 bases: TGTGCCAGCAGACCCGGGACAGGTCCTGCCCAGTACTTC.

The rearrangement uses TRBV28 and TRBJ1-2; D unclear. Germline CDR1 reads MDHEN; CDR2 reads SYDVKM. The V gene lost 6 bases and the J gene lost 5 bases, with 13 bases spanning the gap. The CDR3 runs 13 residues. CDR3 residues: CASSQIARYGYTF. The CDR3 DNA reads as TGTGCCAGCAGCCAGATCGCCAGGTATGGCTACACCTTC.

This rearrangement joins TRBV2 to TRBJ1-1; TRBD1 is a possible D gene (6 bases). The CDR3 has 14 residues. V lost 6 bases and J lost 4, with 15 bases in between. Germline-derived CDR1 and CDR2 are SNHLY and FYNNEI. This CDR3 is CASSILTGTTEAFF. The DNA of the CDR3 is TGTGCCAGCAGCATATTAACAGGGACCACTGAAGCTTTCTTT.

This clone was seen a single time. The gene calls are TRBV7-2 and TRBJ2-7; tentatively, D is TRBD1 (5 bases). This CDR3 is 17 amino acids long. The germline V and J ends were trimmed by 2 bases and 0 bases, with 17 bases remaining between them. Looked up from germline, CDR1 is SGHTA and CDR2 is FQGNSA. The CDR3 here is CASSLSRWAGFSYEQYF. CDR3 DNA sequence: TGTGCCAGCAGCTTAAGCCGTTGGGCAGGGTTCTCCTACGAGCAGTACTTC.

In this sample, this clone turned up a few times. The CDR3 DNA is TGTGCCAGTAGTCCCACAGGGGACCACGAGCAGTACTTC. It translates to CASSPTGDHEQYF. This chain uses TRBV19 with TRBJ2-7; 7 bases match TRBD1. CDR1 and CDR2 (germline): LNHDA, SQIVND (reference sequence). V gave up 5 bases and J gave up 5 bases; unmatched junction bases: 6. The length of the CDR3 is 13 residues.

The CDR3 region is CASSLVANTGELFF. CDR3 DNA sequence: TGCGCCAGCAGCTTGGTAGCGAACACCGGGGAGCTGTTTTTT. V gene TRBV5-1 combines with J gene TRBJ2-2; D uncertain. The germline gives CDR1 SGHRS, CDR2 YFSETQ. V shed 0 bases and J shed 0 bases, with 3 bases lying between them. CDR3 length: 14 residues.